This TCR beta chain was obtained from a study of blood T cell repertoires in COVID-19. Across the whole study: Material from acute and convalescent COVID-19 was sourced from the United States, Italy and Spain. Sources were T cells, B-cell-depleted T cells, or PBMCs; the material itself was cDNA or gDNA.

Original analysis: Reference gene primers were amplified, and this amplification served to estimate nucleated cell counts. Here immunoSEQ multiplex PCR was the method, and the copy in TCRdb shows in-frame clones only, minus some. The V and J calls and clone size are taken from that table; D and trimming were inferred from the DNA. The table has 170,000 or so clones, 80% to 85% seen once. CDR1 and CDR2 from the germline V gene are SGHTS and YDEGEE. V lost 2 bases to trimming and J lost 7 bases, with 13 bases between them. This CDR3 contains 15 residues. Input material: peripheral blood. This clonotype originated in a woman aged 55-70 years with acute or convalescent COVID-19. The chain joins TRBV5-8 to TRBJ1-6; possibly TRBD1 for D (5 bases). The DNA of the CDR3 is TGTGCCAGCAGCTTCCATTTCGGGGGGAATTCACCCCTCCACTTT. It encodes CASSFHFGGNSPLHF.